Listed here are 22 T cell receptor beta chains from one sample, sequenced in a study of T cell responses to AZD1222 COVID-19 vaccine. Produced via immunoSEQ multiplex PCR; TCRdb's table is partial and in-frame only. The sample yields some 120,000 clones, roughly 88% seen once. The sequences come from peripheral blood, collected 28 days after the second AZD1222 dose. These TCRs come from an adult who received the AZD1222 COVID-19 vaccine.

This clone was counted once. The chain uses TRBV6-5 and TRBJ2-3; the D call may be TRBD1 or TRBD2 (6 bases each). V dropped 2 bases and J dropped 4 bases, with 13 bases sitting between them. The germline V gene encodes CDR1 MNHEY and CDR2 SVGAGI. This CDR3 has 15 amino acids. CDR3 loop: CASSYRGLWSDTQYF. CDR3 DNA: TGTGCCAGCAGTTACCGGGGGCTTTGGTCAGATACGCAGTATTTT.

This clone was observed a few times. The chain combines TRBV6-1 with TRBJ1-4; D uncertain. Germline V gene sequence: CDR1 MNHNS, CDR2 SASEGT. The CDR3 runs 11 residues. Trimming cost V 2 bases and J 10 bases, with 5 bases left between them. The chain's CDR3 is CASSEWRKLFF. CDR3 DNA: TGTGCCAGCAGTGAATGGCGAAAACTGTTTTTT.

V is TRBV6-4 and J is TRBJ2-1, with TRBD2 matching 12 bases. The CDR3 loop spans 14 amino acids. Germline trimming cut 6 bases from V and 8 bases from J; bases unmatched to any gene: 5. Germline values: CDR1 MRHNA, CDR2 SNTAGT. This chain's CDR3 is CASRETSGSHEQFF. The CDR3 DNA is TGTGCCAGCAGGGAGACTAGCGGGAGCCATGAGCAGTTCTTC.

Regarding this clone: Other DNA sequences in the sample encode the same CDR3. The rearrangement links TRBV5-1 to TRBJ2-1; the match to TRBD1 covers 10 bases. V shed 2 bases and J 5 bases; nucleotides not matched to a gene: 4. Germline V gene sequence: CDR1 SGHRS, CDR2 YFSETQ. The CDR3 has 15 amino acids. The CDR3 nucleotides are TGCGCCAGCAGCTTAGGGACAGGGGAGCACAATGAGCAGTTCTTC. Encoded protein: CASSLGTGEHNEQFF.

This clone occurred once. The chain is built from TRBV21-1 and TRBJ1-6; TRBD1, the table's D call, was not compared with the DNA. TRBV21-1 is a listed pseudogene. The CDR3 runs to 15 residues. CDR3 protein: CASSKEGQGNSPLHF. The CDR3 DNA follows: TGTGCCAGCAGCAAAGAAGGTCAGGGTAATTCACCCCTCCACTTT.

The CDR3 nucleotides read TGTGCCAGCAGCCAGAAACGGGGGGTAAGGGTACCTGGCTACACCTTC. Amino acids: CASSQKRGVRVPGYTF. The chain recombines TRBV7-8 with TRBJ1-2; D is possibly TRBD1 (5 bases). Germline lookup yields CDR1 SGHVS and CDR2 FQNEAQ. Trimming took off 5 bases at V and 7 bases at J, with 23 bases between the two ends. The CDR3 is made up of 16 amino acids.

The chain is built from TRBV19 and TRBJ2-7; tentatively, D is TRBD2 (6 bases). The germline CDR1 and CDR2 sequences are LNHDA and SQIVND (reference sequence). The CDR3 runs 14 residues. Trimming took off 6 bases at V and 0 bases at J, with 12 bases between the two ends. The DNA of the CDR3 is TGTGCCAGTAGGGCTAGCGCCAACTCCTACGAGCAGTACTTC. It translates to CASRASANSYEQYF.

The chain combines TRBV5-1 with TRBJ2-2, with D maybe TRBD2 (6 bases). This CDR3 region has 14 residues. The germline CDR1 and CDR2 sequences are SGHRS and YFSETQ. The germline V and J ends were trimmed by 2 bases and 4 bases, with 9 bases remaining between them. CDR3 sequence: CASSFEAGTGELFF. CDR3 in DNA: TGCGCCAGCAGCTTTGAAGCGGGCACCGGGGAGCTGTTTTTT.

This chain uses TRBV30 with TRBJ1-2, with D uncertain. The CDR3 runs 13 residues. Trimming cost V 0 bases and J 0 bases, with 5 bases left between them. CDR1 is GTSNPN and CDR2 is SVGIG in the germline V gene (reference sequence). The CDR3 DNA reads as TGTGCCTGGAGTGTTTCTTCTAACTATGGCTACACCTTC. This sequence encodes CAWSVSSNYGYTF.

The rearrangement uses TRBV19 and TRBJ1-1; D gene ambiguous. Germline CDR1 and CDR2: LNHDA and SQIVND (reference sequence). The CDR3 has 13 residues. The germline V and J ends were trimmed by 5 bases and 5 bases, with 12 bases remaining between them. CDR3 coding DNA: TGTGCCAGTAGTGTCTCCTCCGGAACTGAAGCTTTCTTT. Amino acid sequence: CASSVSSGTEAFF. The whole variable domain, filled in from reference TRBV19 and TRBJ1-1, reads DGGITQSPKYLFRKEGQNVTLSCEQNLNHDAMYWYRQDPGQGLRLIYYSQIVNDFQKGDIAEGYSVSREKKESFPLTVTSAQKNPTAFYLCASSVSSGTEAFFGQGTRLTVV.

This clone has a handful of counts. The genes are TRBV5-1 and TRBJ2-3; D remains ambiguous. The CDR3 loop spans 16 amino acids. The germline CDR1 and CDR2 sequences are SGHRS and YFSETQ. Trimming took 2 bases from V and 2 from J, leaving 15 bases between them. The CDR3 sequence: CASSLMGDPFTDTQYF. In DNA, the CDR3 is TGCGCCAGCAGCTTAATGGGTGATCCTTTCACAGATACGCAGTATTTT.

This chain links TRBV7-9 with TRBJ2-7, with 7 bases identical to TRBD1. Trimming cost V 5 bases and J 2 bases; bases outside gene matches: 9. The CDR3 length is 15 residues. In germline, CDR1 is SEHNR, CDR2 FQNEAQ (reference sequence). CDR3 nucleotide sequence: TGTGCCAGCAGCAGGACGGGACAGATCACCTACGAGCAGTACTTC. It encodes CASSRTGQITYEQYF.

The V gene is TRBV3-1 (or the pseudogene TRBV3-2), the J gene TRBJ2-7; TRBD1 agrees at 11 bases. The CDR3 has 15 residues. CDR1 and CDR2 from the germline V gene are LGHDT and YNNKEL (reference sequence). The ends lost 2 bases at V and 5 bases at J; junction bases unmatched: 5. The CDR3 DNA reads as TGTGCCAGCAGCCAAATGGGGACAGGGGGGGACGAGCAGTACTTC. Its protein product is CASSQMGTGGDEQYF.

V and J are TRBV15 and TRBJ1-5; weak D call: TRBD1 (6 bases). The CDR3 loop spans 18 amino acids. Germline V gives CDR1 LNHNV, CDR2 YYDKDF (reference sequence). Trimming stripped 3 bases from V and 1 base from J, with 19 bases between. CDR3 DNA: TGTGCCACCAGCAGGGGTTATCCAGGGACATGGAGCAATCAGCCCCAGCATTTT. Protein sequence: CATSRGYPGTWSNQPQHF.

V usage is TRBV28 and J usage is TRBJ2-7; D gene ambiguous. Per germline, CDR1 MDHEN and CDR2 SYDVKM. The CDR3 totals 18 residues. Trimming stripped 3 bases from V and 0 bases from J, with 21 bases between. Written as DNA, the CDR3 is TGTGCCAGCAGTTTCCCCAGTGATCCGGACGTGAGCTCCTACGAGCAGTACTTC. Its translation: CASSFPSDPDVSSYEQYF.

This clone was observed a few times. This chain uses TRBV9 with TRBJ1-5; D unresolved. The CDR3 spans 15 residues. Trimming cost V 4 bases and J 6 bases, with 17 bases left between them. In germline, CDR1 is SGDLS, CDR2 YYNGEE. The CDR3 is CASSPDPTRAQPQHF. The DNA for the CDR3 is TGTGCCAGCAGCCCCGACCCTACTCGGGCTCAGCCCCAGCATTTT. The whole variable domain, filled in from reference TRBV9 and TRBJ1-5, reads DSGVTQTPKHLITATGQRVTLRCSPRSGDLSVYWYQQSLDQGLQFLIQYYNGEERAKGNILERFSAQQFPDLHSELNLSSLELGDSALYFCASSPDPTRAQPQHFGDGTRLSIL.

A few counts support this clone. V and J are TRBV12-5 and TRBJ1-3; D is unresolved. Germline lookup yields CDR1 LGHNT and CDR2 FRNRAP. This CDR3 has 15 amino acids. The ends were cut back, 2 bases at V and 0 bases at J, with 8 bases in the middle. In nucleotides, the CDR3 is TGTGCTAGTGGTTTGACAGTCCACTCTGGAAACACCATATATTTT. It specifies CASGLTVHSGNTIYF. Filled out from reference TRBV12-5 and TRBJ1-3, the complete variable domain reads DARVTQTPRHKVTEMGQEVTMRCQPILGHNTVFWYRQTMMQGLELLAYFRNRAPLDDSGMPKDRFSAEMPDATLATLKIQPSEPRDSAVYFCASGLTVHSGNTIYFGEGSWLTVV.

The chain links TRBV29-1 to TRBJ2-3, with no clear D. The CDR3 is made up of 11 amino acids. Trimming pared 8 bases from V and 4 bases from J, leaving 10 bases between. Germline lookup yields CDR1 SQVTM and CDR2 ANQGSEA. CDR3 residues: CSSGPSDTQYF. Here the CDR3 DNA reads TGCAGCTCCGGACCCTCAGATACGCAGTATTTT.

The chain carries TRBV3-1 (or the pseudogene TRBV3-2) and TRBJ1-2; D remains ambiguous. Per the germline V gene, CDR1 is LGHDT and CDR2 is YNNKEL (reference sequence). V was pared by 1 base and J by 0 bases, with 9 bases between. The CDR3 length is 15 residues. The CDR3 region has the DNA TGTGCCAGCAGCCAAGGGTCCGGGTCTAACTATGGCTACACCTTC. Translating it yields CASSQGSGSNYGYTF.

This clone was seen once. The V call is TRBV6-4, the J call TRBJ2-2; 7 nucleotides line up with TRBD2. The CDR3 is made up of 14 amino acids. From germline, CDR1 is MRHNA and CDR2 SNTAGT. V shed 11 bases and J 2 bases; nucleotides not matched to a gene: 8. In nucleotides, the CDR3 is TGTGCCTCCCAGACTAGCATAAACACCGGGGAGCTGTTTTTT. This translates into CASQTSINTGELFF.

The genes are TRBV5-8 and TRBJ2-5; D is uncertain. Germline V lookup: CDR1 SGHTS, CDR2 YDEGEE. The CDR3 contains 13 residues. V lost 6 bases and J lost 4, with 13 bases in between. CDR3 in DNA: TGTGCCAGCAACTTAAGGGTACTAGAGACCCAGTACTTC. Translated, it gives CASNLRVLETQYF.

The CDR3 sequence is CATSDPRTGTEAFF. For the CDR3, the DNA is TGTGCCACCAGTGATCCAAGGACTGGTACTGAAGCTTTCTTT. This chain uses TRBV24-1 with TRBJ1-1; D unresolved. V lost 3 bases and J lost 5, with 12 bases in between. The germline V gene has CDR1 KGHDR and CDR2 SFDVKD. The CDR3 is made up of 14 amino acids.